This T cell receptor beta chain is from a study of breast tumors, draining lymph nodes, adjacent tissues. Study-level results: Data fit most tumor T cells coming from lymph node, expanding in tumor. The lymph node origin of tumor T cells was framed as consistent with a hypothesis, not demonstrated. Compared with basal-like, luminal-like tumors shared significantly more repertoire with nontumor tissue.

The lymph nodes were axillary draining lymph nodes from breast cancer patients. TCRdb redid the calling of the multiplex PCR reads with MiXCR, one entry per CDR3 protein. There are some 170,000 distinct CDR3 sequences in the sample; around 33% occur only once, and about 3.7% lies in the top ten. A remark on this clonotype: Its antigen remains unknown.

The source material was axillary lymph node tissue. This receptor was identified in a female donor with breast cancer. Some clones in this sample may be carry-over from other donors' samples.

CDR3 in amino acids: CSASPQGRNQPQHF. DNA of the CDR3: TGCAGTGCTAGCCCACAGGGTAGGAATCAGCCCCAGCATTTT. The chain carries TRBV20-1 and TRBJ1-5; D possibly corresponds to TRBD1 (6 bases). Germline lookup yields CDR1 DFQATT and CDR2 SNEGSKA (reference sequence). Trimming removed 3 bases at V and 4 bases at J, with 13 bases between. The CDR3 spans 14 residues.